This T cell receptor beta chain came from a study of cytomegalovirus exposure and HLA in healthy donors. Study-wide background: Counted in an early data release were roughly 87 million unique TCRs from HLA-typed donors.

The CDR3 spans 17 residues. V lost 4 bases, J lost 0 bases, and 9 bases stayed unmatched. The germline CDR1 and CDR2 sequences are SGHNT and YYREEE (reference sequence). The PCR employed 60 Vbeta primers together with 13 Jbeta primers. Sequencing used immunoSEQ multiplex PCR; TCRdb keeps in-frame clones, though not all of them. The data hold around 150,000 clones, with roughly 75% observed a single time. The gene calls are TRBV5-4 and TRBJ1-2; 10 positions match TRBD1. The receptor was derived from a man in his thirties or forties in good health. Sequencing input: PBMCs. CDR3: CASSPTGGVNANYGYTF. CDR3 in DNA: TGTGCCAGCAGCCCGACAGGGGGCGTAAACGCTAACTATGGCTACACCTTC. Using reference TRBV5-4 and TRBJ1-2 for the parts outside the CDR3, the full variable domain is ETGVTQSPTHLIKTRGQQVTLRCSSQSGHNTVSWYQQALGQGPQFIFQYYREEENGRGNFPPRFSGLQFPNYSSELNVNALELDDSALYLCASSPTGGVNANYGYTFGSGTRLTVV.